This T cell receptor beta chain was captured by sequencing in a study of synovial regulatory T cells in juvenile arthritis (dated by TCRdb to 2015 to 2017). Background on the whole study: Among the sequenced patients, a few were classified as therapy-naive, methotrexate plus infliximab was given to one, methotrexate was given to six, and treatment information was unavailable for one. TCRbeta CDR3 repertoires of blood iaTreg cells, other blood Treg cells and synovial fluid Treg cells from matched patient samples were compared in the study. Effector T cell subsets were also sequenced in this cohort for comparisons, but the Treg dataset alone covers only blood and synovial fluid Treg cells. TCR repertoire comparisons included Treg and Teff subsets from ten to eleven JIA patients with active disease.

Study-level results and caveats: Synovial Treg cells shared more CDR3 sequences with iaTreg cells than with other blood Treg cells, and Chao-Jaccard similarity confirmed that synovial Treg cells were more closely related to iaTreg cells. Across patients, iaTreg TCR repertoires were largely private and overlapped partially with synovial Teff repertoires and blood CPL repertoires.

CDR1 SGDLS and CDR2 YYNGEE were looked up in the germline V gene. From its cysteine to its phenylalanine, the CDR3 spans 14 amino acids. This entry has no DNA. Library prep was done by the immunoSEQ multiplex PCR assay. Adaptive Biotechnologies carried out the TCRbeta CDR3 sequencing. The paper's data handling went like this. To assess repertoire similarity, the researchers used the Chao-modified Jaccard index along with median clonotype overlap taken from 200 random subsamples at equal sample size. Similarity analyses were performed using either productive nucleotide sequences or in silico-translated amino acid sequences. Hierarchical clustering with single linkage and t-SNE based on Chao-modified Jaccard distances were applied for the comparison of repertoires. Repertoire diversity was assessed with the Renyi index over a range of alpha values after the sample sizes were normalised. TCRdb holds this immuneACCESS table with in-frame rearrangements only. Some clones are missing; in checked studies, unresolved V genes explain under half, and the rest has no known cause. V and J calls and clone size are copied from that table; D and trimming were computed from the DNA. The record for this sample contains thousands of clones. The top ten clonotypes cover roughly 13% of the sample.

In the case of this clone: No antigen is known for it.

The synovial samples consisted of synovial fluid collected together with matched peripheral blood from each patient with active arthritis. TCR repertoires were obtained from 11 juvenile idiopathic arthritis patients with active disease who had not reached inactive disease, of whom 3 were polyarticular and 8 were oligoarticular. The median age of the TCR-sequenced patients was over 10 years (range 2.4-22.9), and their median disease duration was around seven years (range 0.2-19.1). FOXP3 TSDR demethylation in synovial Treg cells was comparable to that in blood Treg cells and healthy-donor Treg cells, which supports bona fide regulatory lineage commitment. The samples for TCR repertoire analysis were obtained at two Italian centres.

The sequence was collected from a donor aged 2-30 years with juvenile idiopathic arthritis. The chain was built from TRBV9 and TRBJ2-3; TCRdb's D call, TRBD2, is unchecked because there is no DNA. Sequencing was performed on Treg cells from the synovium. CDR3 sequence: CASSKAWSVDTQYF.